This is a list of T cell receptor beta chains from one sample in a study of blood T cell repertoires in COVID-19. The table came from immunoSEQ multiplex PCR; TCRdb's copy has only in-frame clones and leaves some out. The sample holds about 55,000 clones; around 90% are singletons and the top ten take 14%. Sequencing was done on a sample of peripheral blood. The receptors here all came from a human donor with active COVID-19. The donor label of this sample is uncertain. The CDR3 runs from the conserved cysteine through the conserved F or W. D genes are given only for firm matches. Clone sizes are given selectively: once, few, many, or a class where the clone is expanded.

TRBJ1-5	TRBV2	NA	few	TGTGCCAGCAGTGAAGCTTGGGGGGAGCCCCAGCATTTT	CASSEAWGEPQHF
TRBJ1-1	TRBV19	TRBD1	NA	TGTGCCAGTAGGGACAGGAGCATGAACACTGAAGCTTTCTTT	CASRDRSMNTEAFF
TRBJ2-7	TRBV30	NA	NA	TGTGCCTGGAGTGTATTAGGGGAAGTGGACGAGCAGTACTTC	CAWSVLGEVDEQYF
TRBJ2-1	TRBV2	TRBD2	NA	TGTGCCAGCAGCCGACTAGCGGGAGATCGGGGTGAGCAGTTCTTC	CASSRLAGDRGEQFF
TRBJ2-1	TRBV2	NA	NA	TGTGCCAGCAGGCTCAGGGATGATGAGCAGTTCTTC	CASRLRDDEQFF
TRBJ2-7	TRBV2	TRBD2	NA	TGTGCCAGCAGTGGAGCTAGCGGGAGTTACGAGCAGTACTTC	CASSGASGSYEQYF
TRBJ1-4	TRBV6-8	TRBD1	once	TGTGCCAGCAGGCCACAGGGGGCTCCTGCAACTAATGAAAAACTGTTTTTT	CASRPQGAPATNEKLFF
TRBJ2-6	TRBV6-2/TRBV6-3	TRBD2	NA	TGTGCCAGCAGCTGGGGGGGGACTGGGGCCAACGTCCTGACTTTC	CASSWGGTGANVLTF
TRBJ2-2	TRBV27	NA	NA	TGTGCCAGCAGTTTCTGGGAGACCGGGGAGCTGTTTTTT	CASSFWETGELFF
TRBJ2-5	TRBV19	TRBD1	once	TGTGCCAGTAGTCTCGGACAGGGGGGGATCCAAGAGACCCAGTACTTC	CASSLGQGGIQETQYF
TRBJ2-1	TRBV6-5	TRBD2	once	TGTGCCAGCAGTCTAGCGGGGGGGCTCCACAATGAGCAGTTCTTC	CASSLAGGLHNEQFF
TRBJ2-7	TRBV29-1	TRBD1	NA	TGCAGCGTTGAAGAAGGACAGGGGGCTATCGAGCAGTACTTC	CSVEEGQGAIEQYF
TRBJ2-7	TRBV29-1	TRBD1	NA	TGCAGCGTTGAGCCCTCCCTGACAGGGGGAATCTACGAGCAGTACTTC	CSVEPSLTGGIYEQYF
TRBJ1-2	TRBV11-2	TRBD1	once	TGTGCCAGCAGCTTAACCGGGACAGGTGGCTACACCTTC	CASSLTGTGGYTF
TRBJ1-5	TRBV7-9	TRBD1	NA	TGTGCCAGCAGCGCACAGGGGAATCAGCCCCAGCATTTT	CASSAQGNQPQHF
TRBJ2-5	TRBV7-3	NA	NA	TGTGCCAGCAGCCCGATGGGGAGCCAAGAGACCCAGTACTTC	CASSPMGSQETQYF
TRBJ2-5	TRBV10-2	TRBD1	once	TGCGCCAGCAGCCCCGGACAGGGAGGTTCGGAGACCCAGTACTTC	CASSPGQGGSETQYF
TRBJ1-1	TRBV28	TRBD1	NA	TGTGCCAGCAGTCTACCCGGGACAGGGGGTGCTGAAGCTTTCTTT	CASSLPGTGGAEAFF
TRBJ2-1	TRBV5-1	TRBD1	NA	TGCGCCAGCAGCTTCGCACAGGGGGTAGGGAATGAGCAGTTCTTC	CASSFAQGVGNEQFF
TRBJ2-7	TRBV28	TRBD1	NA	TGTGCCAGCAGCCTGACAGGGGGCGCTTTCCGCGAGCAGTACTTC	CASSLTGGAFREQYF
TRBJ1-4	TRBV18	NA	NA	TGTGCCAGCTCACCCCCCCGGGAAAAACTGTTTTTT	CASSPPREKLFF
TRBJ1-5	TRBV28	NA	few	TGTGCCAGCAGTTTCACAGGTCGTAGCAATCAGCCCCAGCATTTT	CASSFTGRSNQPQHF
TRBJ2-5	TRBV21-1	NA	NA	TGTGCCAGCATGCGCCGGGGTCGGGAGACCCAGTACTTC	CASMRRGRETQYF
TRBJ2-2	TRBV29-1	TRBD2	NA	TGCAGCGCCATCAGGCGGGAGGCAAACACCGGGGAGCTGTTTTTT	CSAIRREANTGELFF
TRBJ2-7	TRBV9	NA	once	TGTGCCAGCAGCGTAGATCTAGTCCCCAACCAAGAGCAGTACTTC	CASSVDLVPNQEQYF
TRBJ2-1	TRBV3-1/TRBV3-2	TRBD1	NA	TGTGCCAGCAGCCAAGAGGTGGACAGGGAAAACAATGAGCAGTTCTTC	CASSQEVDRENNEQFF
TRBJ1-1	TRBV4-1	NA	NA	TGCGCCAGCAGCCAAGAACTGACAAACACTGAAGCTTTCTTT	CASSQELTNTEAFF
TRBJ2-7	TRBV29-1	TRBD2	few	TGCAGCGGCGGGGAGGGATACGAGCAGTACTTC	CSGGEGYEQYF
TRBJ2-2	TRBV5-1	TRBD2	NA	TGCGCCAGCAGCTTCCGGACTAGCGGGGCCGGGGAGCTGTTTTTT	CASSFRTSGAGELFF
TRBJ1-6	TRBV9	NA	NA	TGTGCCAGCAGCCAGGGACACCAGATTTCCTATAATTCACCCCTCCACTTT	CASSQGHQISYNSPLHF
TRBJ2-2	TRBV19	TRBD1	NA	TGTGCCAGTACCCCAATCCCCCCCTGGACAGGGGACTACGGGGAGCTGTTTTTT	CASTPIPPWTGDYGELFF
TRBJ2-7	TRBV3-1/TRBV3-2	NA	NA	TGTGCCAGCAGCCAAGACTGGGCGGAGGGTCGTCGTTCCTACGAGCAGTACTTC	CASSQDWAEGRRSYEQYF
TRBJ2-5	TRBV7-8	NA	NA	TGTGCCGCCCGACAGCAAGAGACCCAGTACTTC	CAARQQETQYF